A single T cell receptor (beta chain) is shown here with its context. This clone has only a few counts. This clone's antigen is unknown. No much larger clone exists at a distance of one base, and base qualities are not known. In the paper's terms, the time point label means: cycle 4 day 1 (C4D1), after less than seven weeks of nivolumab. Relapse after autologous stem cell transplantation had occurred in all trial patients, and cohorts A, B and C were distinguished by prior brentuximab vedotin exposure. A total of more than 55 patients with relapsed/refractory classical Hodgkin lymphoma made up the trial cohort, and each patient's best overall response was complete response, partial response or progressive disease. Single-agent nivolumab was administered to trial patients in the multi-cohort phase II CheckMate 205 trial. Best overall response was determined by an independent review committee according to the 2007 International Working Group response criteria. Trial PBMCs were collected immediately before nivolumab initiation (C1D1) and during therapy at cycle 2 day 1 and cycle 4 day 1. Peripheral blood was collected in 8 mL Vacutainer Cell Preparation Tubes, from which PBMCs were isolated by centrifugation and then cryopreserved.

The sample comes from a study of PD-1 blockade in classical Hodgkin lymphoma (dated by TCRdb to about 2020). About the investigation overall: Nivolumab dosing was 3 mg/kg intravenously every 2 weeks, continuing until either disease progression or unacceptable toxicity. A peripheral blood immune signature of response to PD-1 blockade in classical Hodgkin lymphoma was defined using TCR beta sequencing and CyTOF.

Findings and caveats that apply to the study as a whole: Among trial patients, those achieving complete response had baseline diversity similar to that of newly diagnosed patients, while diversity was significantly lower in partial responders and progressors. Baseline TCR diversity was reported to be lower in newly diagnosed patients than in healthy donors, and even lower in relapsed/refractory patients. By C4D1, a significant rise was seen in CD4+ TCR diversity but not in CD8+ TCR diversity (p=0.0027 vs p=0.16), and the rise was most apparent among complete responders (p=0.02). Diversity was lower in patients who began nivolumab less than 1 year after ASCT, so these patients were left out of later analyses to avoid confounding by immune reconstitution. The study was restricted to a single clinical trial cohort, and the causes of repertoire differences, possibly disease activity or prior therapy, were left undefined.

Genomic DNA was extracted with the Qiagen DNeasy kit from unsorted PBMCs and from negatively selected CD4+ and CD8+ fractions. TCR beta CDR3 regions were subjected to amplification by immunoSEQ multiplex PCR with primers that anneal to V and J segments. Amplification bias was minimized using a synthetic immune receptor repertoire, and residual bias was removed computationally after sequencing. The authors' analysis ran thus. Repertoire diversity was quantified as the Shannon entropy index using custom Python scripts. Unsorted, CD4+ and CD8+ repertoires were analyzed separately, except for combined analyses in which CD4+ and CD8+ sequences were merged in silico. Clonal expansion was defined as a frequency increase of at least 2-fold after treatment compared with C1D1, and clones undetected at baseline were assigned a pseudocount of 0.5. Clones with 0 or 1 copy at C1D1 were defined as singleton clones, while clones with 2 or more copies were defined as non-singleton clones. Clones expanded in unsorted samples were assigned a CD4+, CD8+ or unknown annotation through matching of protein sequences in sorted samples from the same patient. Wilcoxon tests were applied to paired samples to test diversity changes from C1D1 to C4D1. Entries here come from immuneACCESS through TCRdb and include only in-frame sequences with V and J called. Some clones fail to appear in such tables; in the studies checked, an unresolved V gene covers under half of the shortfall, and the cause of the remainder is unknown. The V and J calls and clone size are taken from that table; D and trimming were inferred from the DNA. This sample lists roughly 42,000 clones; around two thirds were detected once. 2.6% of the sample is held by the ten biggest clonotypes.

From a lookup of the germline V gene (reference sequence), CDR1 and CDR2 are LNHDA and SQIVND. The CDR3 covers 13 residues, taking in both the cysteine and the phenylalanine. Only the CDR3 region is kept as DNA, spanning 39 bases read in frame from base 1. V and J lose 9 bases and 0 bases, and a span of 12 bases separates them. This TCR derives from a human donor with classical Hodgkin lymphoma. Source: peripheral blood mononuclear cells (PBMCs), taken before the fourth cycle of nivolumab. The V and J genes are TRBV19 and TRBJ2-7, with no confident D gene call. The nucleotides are TGTGCCAGCCGGAAGGGTAGCTCCTACGAGCAGTACTTC. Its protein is CASRKGSSYEQYF.